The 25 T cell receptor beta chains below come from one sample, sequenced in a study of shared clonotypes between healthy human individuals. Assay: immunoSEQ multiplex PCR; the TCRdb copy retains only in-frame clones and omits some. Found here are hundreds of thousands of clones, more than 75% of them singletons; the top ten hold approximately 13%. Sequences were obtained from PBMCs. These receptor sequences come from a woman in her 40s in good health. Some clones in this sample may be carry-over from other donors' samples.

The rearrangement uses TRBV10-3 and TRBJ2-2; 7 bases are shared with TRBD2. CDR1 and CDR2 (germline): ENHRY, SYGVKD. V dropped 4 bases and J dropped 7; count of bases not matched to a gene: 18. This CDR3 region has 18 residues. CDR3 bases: TGTGCCATCAGTGGGAAGAGGAGGGAGGGCCCATCGGGCGGGGAGCTGTTTTTT. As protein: CAISGKRREGPSGGELFF.

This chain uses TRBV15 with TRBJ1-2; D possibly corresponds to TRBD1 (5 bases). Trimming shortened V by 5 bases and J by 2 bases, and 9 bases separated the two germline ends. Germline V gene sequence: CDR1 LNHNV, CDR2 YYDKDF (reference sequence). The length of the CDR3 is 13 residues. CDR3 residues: CATSDGDNYGYTF. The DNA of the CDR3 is TGTGCCACCAGCGACGGGGACAACTATGGCTACACCTTC.

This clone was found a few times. The CDR3 protein is CAISSLADNTDTQYF. The DNA for the CDR3 is TGTGCCATCAGTTCGCTAGCGGACAACACAGATACGCAGTATTTT. The genes are TRBV10-3 and TRBJ2-3; 7 positions match TRBD2. The germline CDR1 and CDR2 sequences are ENHRY and SYGVKD. V was pared by 5 bases and J by 2 bases, with 7 bases of the junction left unmatched. CDR3 length equals 15 residues.

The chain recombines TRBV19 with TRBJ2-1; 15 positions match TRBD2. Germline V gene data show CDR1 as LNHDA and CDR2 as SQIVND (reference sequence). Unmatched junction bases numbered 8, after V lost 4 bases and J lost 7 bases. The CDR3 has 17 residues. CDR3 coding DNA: TGTGCCAGTAGTACTCGGACTAGCGGGAGGGCCTCTAATGAGCAGTTCTTC. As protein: CASSTRTSGRASNEQFF.

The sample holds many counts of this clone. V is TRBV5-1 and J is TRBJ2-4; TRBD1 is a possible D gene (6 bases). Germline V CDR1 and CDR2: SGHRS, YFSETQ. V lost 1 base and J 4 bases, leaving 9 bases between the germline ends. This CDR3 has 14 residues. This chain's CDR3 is CASSLRDKKNIQYF. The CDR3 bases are TGCGCCAGCAGCTTGCGGGACAAAAAAAACATTCAGTACTTC.

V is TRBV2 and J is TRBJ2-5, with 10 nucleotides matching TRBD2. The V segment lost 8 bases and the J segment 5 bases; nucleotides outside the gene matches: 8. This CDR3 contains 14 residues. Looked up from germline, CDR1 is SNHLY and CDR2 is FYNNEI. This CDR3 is CASYRPSGSETQYF. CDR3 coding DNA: TGTGCCAGCTATCGACCTAGCGGGAGTGAGACCCAGTACTTC.

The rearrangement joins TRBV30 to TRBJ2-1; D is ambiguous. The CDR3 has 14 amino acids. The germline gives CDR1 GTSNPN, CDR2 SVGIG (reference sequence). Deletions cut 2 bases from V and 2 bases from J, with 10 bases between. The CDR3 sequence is CAWSLLGPYNEQFF. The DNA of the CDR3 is TGTGCCTGGAGTTTGCTGGGCCCCTACAATGAGCAGTTCTTC.

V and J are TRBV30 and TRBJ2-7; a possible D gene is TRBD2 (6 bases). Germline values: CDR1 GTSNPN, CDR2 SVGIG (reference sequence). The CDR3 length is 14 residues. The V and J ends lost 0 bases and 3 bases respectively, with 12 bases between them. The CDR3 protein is CAWSVGSGNYEQYF. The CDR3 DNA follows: TGTGCCTGGAGTGTCGGTAGCGGTAACTACGAGCAGTACTTC.

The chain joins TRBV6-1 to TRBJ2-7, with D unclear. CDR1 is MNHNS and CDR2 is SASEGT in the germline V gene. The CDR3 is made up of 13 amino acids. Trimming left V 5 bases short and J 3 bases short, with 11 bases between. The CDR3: CASSWSEIYEQYF. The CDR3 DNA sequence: TGTGCCAGCAGTTGGAGTGAGATCTACGAGCAGTACTTC.

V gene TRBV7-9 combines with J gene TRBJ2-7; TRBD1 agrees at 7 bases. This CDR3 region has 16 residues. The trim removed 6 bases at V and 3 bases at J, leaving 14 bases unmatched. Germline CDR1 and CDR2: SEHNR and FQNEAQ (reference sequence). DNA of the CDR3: TGTGCCAGCAGTCACTCGACCCTGACAGGGATCTACGAGCAGTACTTC. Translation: CASSHSTLTGIYEQYF.

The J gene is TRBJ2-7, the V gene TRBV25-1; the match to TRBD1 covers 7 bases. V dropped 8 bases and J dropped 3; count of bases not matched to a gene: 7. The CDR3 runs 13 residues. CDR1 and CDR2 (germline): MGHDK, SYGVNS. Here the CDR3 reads CASARQGFYEQYF. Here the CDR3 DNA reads TGTGCCAGCGCAAGACAGGGCTTCTACGAGCAGTACTTC.

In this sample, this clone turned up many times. The CDR3 coding sequence is TGTGCCAGCTCACCACGGGGAGGGGAGAGCTATGGCTACACCTTC. Translated: CASSPRGGESYGYTF. The chain is built from TRBV18 and TRBJ1-2, with a weak D call TRBD1 (5 bases). Germline V lookup: CDR1 KGHSH, CDR2 LQKENI. Trimming took off 1 base at V and 4 bases at J, with 13 bases between the two ends. The length of the CDR3 is 15 residues.

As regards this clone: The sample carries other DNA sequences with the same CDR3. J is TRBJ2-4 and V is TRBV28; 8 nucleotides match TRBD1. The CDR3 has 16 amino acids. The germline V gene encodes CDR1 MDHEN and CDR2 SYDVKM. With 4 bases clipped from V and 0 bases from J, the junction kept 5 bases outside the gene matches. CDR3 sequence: CASSSGGELAKNIQYF. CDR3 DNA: TGTGCCAGCAGTTCAGGGGGCGAGCTAGCCAAAAACATTCAGTACTTC.

The CDR3 sequence: CASSYSGGAGGETQYF. The CDR3 DNA follows: TGTGCCAGCAGTTACTCCGGAGGAGCGGGAGGGGAGACCCAGTACTTC. This chain uses TRBV6-6 with TRBJ2-5; 10 bases are a match to TRBD2. Per germline, CDR1 MNHNY and CDR2 SVGAGI (reference sequence). J was trimmed by 5 bases and V by 0 bases; bases with no gene match: 6. The CDR3 consists of 16 residues.

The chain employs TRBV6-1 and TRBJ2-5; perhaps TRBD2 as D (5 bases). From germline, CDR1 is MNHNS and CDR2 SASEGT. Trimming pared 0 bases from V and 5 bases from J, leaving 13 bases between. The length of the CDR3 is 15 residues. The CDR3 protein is CASSEALGGAETQYF. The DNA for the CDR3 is TGTGCCAGCAGTGAAGCTCTCGGAGGAGCGGAGACCCAGTACTTC.

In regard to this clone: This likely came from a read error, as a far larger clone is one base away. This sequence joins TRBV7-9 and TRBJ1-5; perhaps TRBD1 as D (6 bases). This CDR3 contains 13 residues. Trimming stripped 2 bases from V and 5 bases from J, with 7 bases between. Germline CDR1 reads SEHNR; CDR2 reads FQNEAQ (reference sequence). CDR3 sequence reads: CASSLQGYQPQHF. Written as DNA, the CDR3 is TGTGCCAGCAGCTTACAGGGGTATCAGCCCCAGCATTTT.

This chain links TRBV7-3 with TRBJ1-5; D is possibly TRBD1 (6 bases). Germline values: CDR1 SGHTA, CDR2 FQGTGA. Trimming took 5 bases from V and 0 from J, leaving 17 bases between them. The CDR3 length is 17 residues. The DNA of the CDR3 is TGTGCCAGCAGCAAAACTGCGGGAGGGGGTAGCAATCAGCCCCAGCATTTT. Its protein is CASSKTAGGGSNQPQHF.

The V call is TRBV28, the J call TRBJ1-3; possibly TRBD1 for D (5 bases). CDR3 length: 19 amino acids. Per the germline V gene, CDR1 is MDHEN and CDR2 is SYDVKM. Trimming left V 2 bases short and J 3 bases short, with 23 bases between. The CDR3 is CASSLGAYRRGNRGNTIYF. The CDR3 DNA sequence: TGTGCCAGCAGTTTAGGCGCCTACCGGAGGGGAAATCGTGGAAACACCATATATTTT.

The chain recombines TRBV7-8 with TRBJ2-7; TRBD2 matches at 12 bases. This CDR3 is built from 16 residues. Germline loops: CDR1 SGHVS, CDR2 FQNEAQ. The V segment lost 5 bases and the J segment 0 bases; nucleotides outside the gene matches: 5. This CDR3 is CASSQGLAGISYEQYF. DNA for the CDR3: TGTGCCAGCAGCCAAGGACTAGCGGGGATCTCCTACGAGCAGTACTTC.

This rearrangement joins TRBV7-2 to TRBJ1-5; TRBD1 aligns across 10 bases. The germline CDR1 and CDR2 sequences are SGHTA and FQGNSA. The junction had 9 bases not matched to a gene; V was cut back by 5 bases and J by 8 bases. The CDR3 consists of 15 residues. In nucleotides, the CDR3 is TGTGCCAGCAGCCCGCGGACAGGGGGTTTGGAGCCCCAGCATTTT. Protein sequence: CASSPRTGGLEPQHF. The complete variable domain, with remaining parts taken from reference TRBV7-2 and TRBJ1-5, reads GAGVSQSPSNKVTEKGKDVELRCDPISGHTALYWYRQSLGQGLEFLIYFQGNSAPDKSGLPSDRFSAERTGGSVSTLTIQRTQQEDSAVYLCASSPRTGGLEPQHFGDGTRLSIL.

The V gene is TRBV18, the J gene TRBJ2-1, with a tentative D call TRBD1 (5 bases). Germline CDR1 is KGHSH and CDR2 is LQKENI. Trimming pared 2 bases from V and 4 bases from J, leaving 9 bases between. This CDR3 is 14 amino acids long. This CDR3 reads CASSPTGIYNEQFF. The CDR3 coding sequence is TGTGCCAGCTCACCAACAGGCATATACAATGAGCAGTTCTTC.

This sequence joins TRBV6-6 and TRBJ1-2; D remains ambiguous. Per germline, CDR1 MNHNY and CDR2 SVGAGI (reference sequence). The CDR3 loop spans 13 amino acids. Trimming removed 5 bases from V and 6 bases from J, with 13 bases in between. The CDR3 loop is CASSETGWDGYTF. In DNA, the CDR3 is TGTGCCAGCAGTGAGACGGGTTGGGATGGCTACACCTTC.

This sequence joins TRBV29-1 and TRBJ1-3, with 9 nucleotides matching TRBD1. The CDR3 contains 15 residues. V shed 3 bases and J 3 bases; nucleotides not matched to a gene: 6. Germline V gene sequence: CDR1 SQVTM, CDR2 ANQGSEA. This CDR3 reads CSVDLGQGFGNTIYF. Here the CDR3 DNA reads TGCAGCGTTGACCTCGGACAGGGGTTTGGAAACACCATATATTTT.

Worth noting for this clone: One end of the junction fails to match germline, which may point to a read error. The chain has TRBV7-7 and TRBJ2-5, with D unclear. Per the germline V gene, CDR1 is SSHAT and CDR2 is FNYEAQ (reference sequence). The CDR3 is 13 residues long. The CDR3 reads CASSSRLGETQYF. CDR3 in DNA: TGTGCTAGCAGTTCCCGACTCGGGGAGACCCAGTACTTC.

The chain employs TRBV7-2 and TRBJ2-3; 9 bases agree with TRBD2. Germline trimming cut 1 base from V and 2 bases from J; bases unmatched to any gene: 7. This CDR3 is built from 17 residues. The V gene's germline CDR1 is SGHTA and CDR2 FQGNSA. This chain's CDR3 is CASSLESGTSFTDTQYF. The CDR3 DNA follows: TGTGCCAGCAGCTTAGAATCCGGGACTAGCTTCACAGATACGCAGTATTTT. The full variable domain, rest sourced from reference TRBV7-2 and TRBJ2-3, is GAGVSQSPSNKVTEKGKDVELRCDPISGHTALYWYRQSLGQGLEFLIYFQGNSAPDKSGLPSDRFSAERTGGSVSTLTIQRTQQEDSAVYLCASSLESGTSFTDTQYFGPGTRLTVL.